This TCR beta chain emerged from a study of cytomegalovirus exposure and HLA in healthy donors. Study observations and caveats: Upon later analysis, TCR association rates were observed to vary by HLA locus, being highest for DRB1 and lowest for HLA-C. Reportedly, a later analysis found an Asian-associated ancestry cluster had fewer N-insertions than the roughly 700-donor mean. A few V segments could not be told apart, such as TRBV6-2 and TRBV6-3, and were left out. Per a later analysis, 18,000 or so TCR beta sequences showed association with HLA alleles at 0.05 false discovery rate.

A note on this clone: Its target is unknown.

PCR involved 60 Vbeta and 13 Jbeta primers. Measured with immunoSEQ multiplex PCR; TCRdb has only the in-frame clones, and not every one. The sample has 120,000 to 150,000 clones, about 70% seen once; the top ten hold about 4.5%. V dropped 5 bases and J dropped 8; count of bases not matched to a gene: 9. The germline V gene has CDR1 MNHEY and CDR2 SMNVEV (reference sequence). The CDR3 length is 15 residues. The source material was PBMCs. The TCR sequence derives from a man aged 60 to 69 in good health and CMV-seronegative. V and J are TRBV27 and TRBJ1-4; 9 bases are a match to TRBD1. The CDR3 nucleotides are TGTGCCAGCAGTCTATTGGGACAGGGTGACGAAAAACTGTTTTTT. Translated: CASSLLGQGDEKLFF.